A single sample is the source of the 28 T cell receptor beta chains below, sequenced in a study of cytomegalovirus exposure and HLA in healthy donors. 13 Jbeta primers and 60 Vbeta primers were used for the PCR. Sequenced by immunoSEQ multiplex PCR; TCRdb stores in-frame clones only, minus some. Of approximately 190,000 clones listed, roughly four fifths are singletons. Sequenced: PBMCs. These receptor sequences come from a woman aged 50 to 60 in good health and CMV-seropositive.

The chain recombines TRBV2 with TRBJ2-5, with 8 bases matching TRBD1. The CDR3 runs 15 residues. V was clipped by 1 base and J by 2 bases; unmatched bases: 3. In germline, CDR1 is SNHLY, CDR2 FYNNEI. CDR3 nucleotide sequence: TGTGCCAGCAGTGAAGTCAGGACAGGGCAAGAGACCCAGTACTTC. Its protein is CASSEVRTGQETQYF.

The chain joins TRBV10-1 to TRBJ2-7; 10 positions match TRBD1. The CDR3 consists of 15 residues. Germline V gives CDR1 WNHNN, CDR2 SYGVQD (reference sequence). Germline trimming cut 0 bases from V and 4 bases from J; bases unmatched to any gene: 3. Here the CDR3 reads CASSESGTGVYEQYF. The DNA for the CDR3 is TGCGCCAGCAGTGAGTCCGGGACAGGGGTATACGAGCAGTACTTC.

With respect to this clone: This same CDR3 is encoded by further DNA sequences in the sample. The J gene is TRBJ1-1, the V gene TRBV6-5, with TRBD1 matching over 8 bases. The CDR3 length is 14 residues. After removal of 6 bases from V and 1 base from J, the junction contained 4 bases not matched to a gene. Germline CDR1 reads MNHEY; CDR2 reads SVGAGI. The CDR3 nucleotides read TGTGCCAGCAGCCGTGGACAGGGGAACACTGAAGCTTTCTTT. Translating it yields CASSRGQGNTEAFF.

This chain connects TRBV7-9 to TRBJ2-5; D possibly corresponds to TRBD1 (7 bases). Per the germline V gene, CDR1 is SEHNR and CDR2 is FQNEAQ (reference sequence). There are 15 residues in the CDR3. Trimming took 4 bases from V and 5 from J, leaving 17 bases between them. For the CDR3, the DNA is TGTGCCAGCAGCTCCCACAGGGGAGGAGTGGAGACCCAGTACTTC. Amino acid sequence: CASSSHRGGVETQYF.

CDR3 coding DNA: TGCAGCGTTAGTGGGGAGTCTTACGAGCAGTACTTC. This translates into CSVSGESYEQYF. The chain is built from TRBV29-1 and TRBJ2-7, with a possible D match to TRBD2 (5 bases). Trimming pared 5 bases from V and 4 bases from J, leaving 12 bases between. Germline V CDR1 and CDR2: SQVTM, ANQGSEA. The CDR3 loop spans 12 amino acids.

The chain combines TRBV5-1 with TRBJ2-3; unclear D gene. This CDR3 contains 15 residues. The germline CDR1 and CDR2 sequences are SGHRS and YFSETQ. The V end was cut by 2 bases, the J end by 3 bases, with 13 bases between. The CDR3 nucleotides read TGCGCCAGCAGCTTAGACTGGCCAGTGACAGATACGCAGTATTTT. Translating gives CASSLDWPVTDTQYF. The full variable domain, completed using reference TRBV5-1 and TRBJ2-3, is KAGVTQTPRYLIKTRGQQVTLSCSPISGHRSVSWYQQTPGQGLQFLFEYFSETQRNKGNFPGRFSGRQFSNSRSEMNVSTLELGDSALYLCASSLDWPVTDTQYFGPGTRLTVL.

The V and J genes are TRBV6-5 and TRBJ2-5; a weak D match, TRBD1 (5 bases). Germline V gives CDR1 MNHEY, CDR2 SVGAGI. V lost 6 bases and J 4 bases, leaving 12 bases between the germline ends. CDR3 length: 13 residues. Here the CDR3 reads CASSPGQGETQYF. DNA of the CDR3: TGTGCCAGCAGCCCCGGGCAGGGAGAGACCCAGTACTTC.

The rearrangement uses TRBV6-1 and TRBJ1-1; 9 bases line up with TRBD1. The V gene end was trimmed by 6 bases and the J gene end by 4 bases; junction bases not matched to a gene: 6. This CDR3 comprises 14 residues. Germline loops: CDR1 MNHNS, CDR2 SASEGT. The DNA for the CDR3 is TGTGCCAGCAGATGGACAGGGGAGGGCACTGAAGCTTTCTTT. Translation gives CASRWTGEGTEAFF.

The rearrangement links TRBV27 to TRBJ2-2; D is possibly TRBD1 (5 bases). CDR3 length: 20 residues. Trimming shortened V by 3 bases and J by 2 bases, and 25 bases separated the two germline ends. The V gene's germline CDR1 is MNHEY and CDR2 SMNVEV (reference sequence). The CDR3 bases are TGTGCCAGCAGTTTGACAGTTACACCTATCTTATATACAAACACCGGGGAGCTGTTTTTT. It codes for CASSLTVTPILYTNTGELFF.

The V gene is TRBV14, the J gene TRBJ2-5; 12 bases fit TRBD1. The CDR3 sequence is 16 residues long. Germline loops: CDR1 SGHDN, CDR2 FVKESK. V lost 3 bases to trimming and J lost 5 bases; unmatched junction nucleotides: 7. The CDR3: CASSHSGTGGSETQYF. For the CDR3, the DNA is TGTGCCAGCAGCCATTCTGGGACAGGGGGCAGCGAGACCCAGTACTTC.

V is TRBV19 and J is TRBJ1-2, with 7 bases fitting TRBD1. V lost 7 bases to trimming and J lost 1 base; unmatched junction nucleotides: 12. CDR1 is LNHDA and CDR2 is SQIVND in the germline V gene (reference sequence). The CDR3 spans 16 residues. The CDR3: CASNSGTAENNYGYTF. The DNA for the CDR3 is TGTGCCAGTAACTCCGGGACAGCGGAAAATAACTATGGCTACACCTTC.

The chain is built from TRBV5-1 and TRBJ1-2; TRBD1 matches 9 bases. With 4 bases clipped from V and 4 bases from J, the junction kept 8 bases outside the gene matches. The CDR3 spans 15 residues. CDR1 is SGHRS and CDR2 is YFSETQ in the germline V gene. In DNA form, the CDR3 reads TGCGCCAGCAGCAAATCACAGGGGGCGATCTATGGCTACACCTTC. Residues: CASSKSQGAIYGYTF.

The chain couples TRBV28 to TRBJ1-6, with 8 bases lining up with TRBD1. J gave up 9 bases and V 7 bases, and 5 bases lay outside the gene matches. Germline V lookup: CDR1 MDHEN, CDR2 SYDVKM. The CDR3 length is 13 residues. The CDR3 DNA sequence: TGTGCCAGCAACGGACAGGGCGGTTCACCCCTCCACTTT. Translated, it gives CASNGQGGSPLHF. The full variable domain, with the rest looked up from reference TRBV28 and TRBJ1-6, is DVKVTQSSRYLVKRTGEKVFLECVQDMDHENMFWYRQDPGLGLRLIYFSYDVKMKEKGDIPEGYSVSREKKERFSLILESASTNQTSMYLCASNGQGGSPLHFGNGTRLTVT.

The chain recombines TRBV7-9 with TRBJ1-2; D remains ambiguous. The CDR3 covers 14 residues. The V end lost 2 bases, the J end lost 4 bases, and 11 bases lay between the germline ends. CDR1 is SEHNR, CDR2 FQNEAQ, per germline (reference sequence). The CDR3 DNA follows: TGTGCCAGCAGCTTAACGCCTAGCGTCTATGGCTACACCTTC. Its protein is CASSLTPSVYGYTF.

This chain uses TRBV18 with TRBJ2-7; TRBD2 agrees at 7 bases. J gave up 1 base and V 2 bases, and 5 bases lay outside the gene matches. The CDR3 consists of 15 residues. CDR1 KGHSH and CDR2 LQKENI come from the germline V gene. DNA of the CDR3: TGTGCCAGCTCACCAGAGAAAGCGGGGTCCTACGAGCAGTACTTC. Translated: CASSPEKAGSYEQYF. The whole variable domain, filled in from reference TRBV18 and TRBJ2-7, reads NAGVMQNPRHLVRRRGQEARLRCSPMKGHSHVYWYRQLPEEGLKFMVYLQKENIIDESGMPKERFSAEFPKEGPSILRIQQVVRGDSAAYFCASSPEKAGSYEQYFGPGTRLTVT.

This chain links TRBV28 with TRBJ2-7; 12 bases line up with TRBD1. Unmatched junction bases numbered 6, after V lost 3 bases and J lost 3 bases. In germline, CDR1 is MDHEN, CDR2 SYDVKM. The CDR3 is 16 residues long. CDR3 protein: CASSLAGTGGVYEQYF. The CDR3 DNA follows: TGTGCCAGCAGTTTGGCTGGGACAGGGGGCGTCTACGAGCAGTACTTC.

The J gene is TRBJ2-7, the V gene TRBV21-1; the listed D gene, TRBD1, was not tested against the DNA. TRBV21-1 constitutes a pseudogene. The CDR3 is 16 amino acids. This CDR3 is CASSKGGPGHLAEQYF. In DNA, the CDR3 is TGTGCCAGCAGCAAAGGGGGGCCAGGGCATCTCGCCGAGCAGTACTTC.

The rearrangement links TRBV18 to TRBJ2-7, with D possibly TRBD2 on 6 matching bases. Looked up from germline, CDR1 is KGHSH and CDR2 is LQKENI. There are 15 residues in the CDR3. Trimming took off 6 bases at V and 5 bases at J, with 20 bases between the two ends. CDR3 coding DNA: TGTGCCAGCTCCCCTAGCGACGGGAGAATGGACGAGCAGTACTTC. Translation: CASSPSDGRMDEQYF.

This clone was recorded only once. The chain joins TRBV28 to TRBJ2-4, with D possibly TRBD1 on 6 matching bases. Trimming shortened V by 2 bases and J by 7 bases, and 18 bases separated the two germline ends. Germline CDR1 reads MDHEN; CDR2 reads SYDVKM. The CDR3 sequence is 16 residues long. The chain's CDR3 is CASSLSHQGGMNIQYF. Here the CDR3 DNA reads TGTGCCAGCAGTTTAAGCCATCAAGGGGGAATGAACATTCAGTACTTC.

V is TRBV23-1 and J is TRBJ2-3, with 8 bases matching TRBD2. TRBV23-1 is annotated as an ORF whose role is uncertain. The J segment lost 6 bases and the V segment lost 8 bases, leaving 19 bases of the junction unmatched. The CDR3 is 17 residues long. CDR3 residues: CASPWGGSGVKMDTQYF. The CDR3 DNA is TGCGCCAGCCCGTGGGGCGGTAGCGGGGTCAAGATGGATACGCAGTATTTT.

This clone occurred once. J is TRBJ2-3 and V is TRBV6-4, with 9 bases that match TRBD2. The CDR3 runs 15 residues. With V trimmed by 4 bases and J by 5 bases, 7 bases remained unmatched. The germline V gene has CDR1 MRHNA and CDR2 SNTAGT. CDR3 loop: CASSAGSGRGDTQYF. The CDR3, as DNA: TGTGCCAGCAGTGCGGGTAGCGGGAGAGGAGATACGCAGTATTTT.

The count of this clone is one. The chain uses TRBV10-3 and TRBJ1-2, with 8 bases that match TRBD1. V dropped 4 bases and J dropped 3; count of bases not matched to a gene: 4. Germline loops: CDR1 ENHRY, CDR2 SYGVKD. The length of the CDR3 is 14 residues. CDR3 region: CAISGTGWDYGYTF. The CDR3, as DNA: TGTGCCATCAGTGGGACAGGGTGGGACTATGGCTACACCTTC.

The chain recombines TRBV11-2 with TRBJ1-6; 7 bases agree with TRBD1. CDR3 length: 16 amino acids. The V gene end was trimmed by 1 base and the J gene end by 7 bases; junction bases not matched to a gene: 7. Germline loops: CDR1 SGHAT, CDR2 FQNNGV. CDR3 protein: CASSLVGTARNSPLHF. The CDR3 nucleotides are TGTGCCAGCAGCTTAGTCGGGACAGCCAGAAATTCACCCCTCCACTTT.

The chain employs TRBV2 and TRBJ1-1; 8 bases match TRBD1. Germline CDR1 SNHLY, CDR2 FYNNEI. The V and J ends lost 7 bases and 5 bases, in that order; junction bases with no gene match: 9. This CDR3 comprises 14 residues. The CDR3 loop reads CASMGTGGGTEAFF. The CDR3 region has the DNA TGTGCCAGCATGGGAACAGGGGGGGGTACTGAAGCTTTCTTT.

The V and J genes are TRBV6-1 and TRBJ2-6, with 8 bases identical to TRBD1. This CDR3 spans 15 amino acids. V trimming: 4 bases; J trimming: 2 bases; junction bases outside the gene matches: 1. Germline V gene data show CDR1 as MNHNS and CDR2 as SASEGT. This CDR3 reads CASSGGQAGANVLTF. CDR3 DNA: TGTGCCAGCAGTGGGGGACAGGCTGGGGCCAACGTCCTGACTTTC.

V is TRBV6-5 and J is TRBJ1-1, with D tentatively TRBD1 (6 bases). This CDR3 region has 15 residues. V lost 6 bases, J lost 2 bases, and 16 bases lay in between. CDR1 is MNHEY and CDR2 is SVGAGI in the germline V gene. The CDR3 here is CASRSPGHQNTEAFF. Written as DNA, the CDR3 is TGTGCCAGCAGATCTCCGGGACACCAAAACACTGAAGCTTTCTTT.

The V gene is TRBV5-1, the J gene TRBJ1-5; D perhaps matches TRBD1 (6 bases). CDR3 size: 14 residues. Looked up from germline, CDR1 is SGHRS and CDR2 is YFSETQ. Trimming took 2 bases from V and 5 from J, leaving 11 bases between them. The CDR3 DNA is TGCGCCAGCAGCTTAGGAGGGGGGGATCAGCCCCAGCATTTT. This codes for CASSLGGGDQPQHF.

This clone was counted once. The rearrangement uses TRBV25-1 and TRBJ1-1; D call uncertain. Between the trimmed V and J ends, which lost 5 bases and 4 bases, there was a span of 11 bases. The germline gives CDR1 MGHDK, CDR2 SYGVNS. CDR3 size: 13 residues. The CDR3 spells CASSLGVSTEAFF. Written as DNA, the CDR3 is TGTGCCAGCAGTCTCGGGGTAAGCACTGAAGCTTTCTTT.